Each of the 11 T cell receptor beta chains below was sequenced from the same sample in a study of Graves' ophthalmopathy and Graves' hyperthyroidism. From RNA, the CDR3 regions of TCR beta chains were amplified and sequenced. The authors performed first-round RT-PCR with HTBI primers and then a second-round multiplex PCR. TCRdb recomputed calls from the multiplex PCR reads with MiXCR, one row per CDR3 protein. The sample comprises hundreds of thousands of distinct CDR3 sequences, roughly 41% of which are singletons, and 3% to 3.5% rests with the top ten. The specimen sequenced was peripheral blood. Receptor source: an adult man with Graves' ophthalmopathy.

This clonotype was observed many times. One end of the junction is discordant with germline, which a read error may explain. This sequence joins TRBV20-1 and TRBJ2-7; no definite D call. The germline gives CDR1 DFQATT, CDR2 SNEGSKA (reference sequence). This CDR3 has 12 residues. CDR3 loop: CSARGRVYEQYF. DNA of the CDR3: TGCAGTGCCAGAGGAAGGGTCTACGAGCAGTACTTC.

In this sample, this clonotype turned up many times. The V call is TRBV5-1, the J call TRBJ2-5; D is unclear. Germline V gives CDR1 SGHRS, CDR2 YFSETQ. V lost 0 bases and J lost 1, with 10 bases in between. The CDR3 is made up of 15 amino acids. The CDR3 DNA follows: TGCGCCAGCAGCTTGGGTCCGACAAGCCAAGAGACCCAGTACTTC. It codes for CASSLGPTSQETQYF.

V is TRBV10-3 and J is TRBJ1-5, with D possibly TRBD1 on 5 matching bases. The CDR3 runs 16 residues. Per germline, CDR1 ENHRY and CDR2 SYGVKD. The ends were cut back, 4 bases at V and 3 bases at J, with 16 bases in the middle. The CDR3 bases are TGTGCCATCAGTGCATCCGAGACAGTGATCAATCAGCCCCAGCATTTT. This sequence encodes CAISASETVINQPQHF.

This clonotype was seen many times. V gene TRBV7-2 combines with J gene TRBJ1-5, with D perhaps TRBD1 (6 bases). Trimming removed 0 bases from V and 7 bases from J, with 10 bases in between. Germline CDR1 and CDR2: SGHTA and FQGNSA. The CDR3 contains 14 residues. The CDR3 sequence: CASSLAGGGQPQHF. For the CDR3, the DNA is TGTGCCAGCAGCTTAGCTGGAGGGGGGCAGCCCCAGCATTTT.

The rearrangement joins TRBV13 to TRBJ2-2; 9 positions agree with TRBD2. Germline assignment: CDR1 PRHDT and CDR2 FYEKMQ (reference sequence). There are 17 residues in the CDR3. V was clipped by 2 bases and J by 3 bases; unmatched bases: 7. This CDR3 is CASSLFEAGGDTGELFF. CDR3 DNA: TGTGCCAGCAGCTTATTCGAAGCGGGGGGTGACACCGGGGAGCTGTTTTTT. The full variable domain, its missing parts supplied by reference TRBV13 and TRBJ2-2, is AAGVIQSPRHLIKEKRETATLKCYPIPRHDTVYWYQQGPGQDPQFLISFYEKMQSDKGSIPDRFSAQQFSDYHSELNMSSLELGDSALYFCASSLFEAGGDTGELFFGEGSRLTVL.

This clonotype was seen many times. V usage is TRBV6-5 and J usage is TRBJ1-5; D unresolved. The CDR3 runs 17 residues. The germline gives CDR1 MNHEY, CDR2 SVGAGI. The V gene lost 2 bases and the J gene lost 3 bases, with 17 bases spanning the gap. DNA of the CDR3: TGTGCCAGCAGTTACATTGGCCCTGGTATTGACAATCAGCCCCAGCATTTT. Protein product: CASSYIGPGIDNQPQHF.

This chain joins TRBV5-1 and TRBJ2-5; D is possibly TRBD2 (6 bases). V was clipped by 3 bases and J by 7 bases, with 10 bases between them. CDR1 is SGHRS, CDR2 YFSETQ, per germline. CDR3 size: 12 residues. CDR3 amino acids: CASSWWRGTQYF. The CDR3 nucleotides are TGCGCCAGCAGCTGGTGGAGGGGGACCCAGTACTTC.

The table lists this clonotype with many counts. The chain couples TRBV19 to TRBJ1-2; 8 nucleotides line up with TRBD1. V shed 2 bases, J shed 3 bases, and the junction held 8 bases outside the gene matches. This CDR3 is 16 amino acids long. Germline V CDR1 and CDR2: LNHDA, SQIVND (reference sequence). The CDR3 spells CASSIRTGMADYGYTF. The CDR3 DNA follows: TGTGCCAGTAGTATAAGGACAGGGATGGCCGACTATGGCTACACCTTC. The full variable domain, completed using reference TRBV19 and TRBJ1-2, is DGGITQSPKYLFRKEGQNVTLSCEQNLNHDAMYWYRQDPGQGLRLIYYSQIVNDFQKGDIAEGYSVSREKKESFPLTVTSAQKNPTAFYLCASSIRTGMADYGYTFGSGTRLTVV.

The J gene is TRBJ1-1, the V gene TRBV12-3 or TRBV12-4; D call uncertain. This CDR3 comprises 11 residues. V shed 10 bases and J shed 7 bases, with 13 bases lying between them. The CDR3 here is CAIKTSDEAFF. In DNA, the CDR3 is TGTGCCATCAAGACCTCAGATGAAGCTTTCTTT.

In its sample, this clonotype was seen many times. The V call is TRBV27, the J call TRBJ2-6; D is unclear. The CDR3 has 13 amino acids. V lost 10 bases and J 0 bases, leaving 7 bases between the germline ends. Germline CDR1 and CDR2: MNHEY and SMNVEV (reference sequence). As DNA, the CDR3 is TGTGCCACCACAACCTCTGGGGCCAACGTCCTGACTTTC. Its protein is CATTTSGANVLTF.

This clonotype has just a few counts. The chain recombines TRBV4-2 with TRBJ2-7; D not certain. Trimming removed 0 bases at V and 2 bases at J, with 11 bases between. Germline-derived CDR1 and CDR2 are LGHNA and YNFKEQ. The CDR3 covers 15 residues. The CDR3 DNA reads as TGTGCCAGCAGCCAAGATTTGGGCTTTACCTACGAGCAGTACTTC. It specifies CASSQDLGFTYEQYF.